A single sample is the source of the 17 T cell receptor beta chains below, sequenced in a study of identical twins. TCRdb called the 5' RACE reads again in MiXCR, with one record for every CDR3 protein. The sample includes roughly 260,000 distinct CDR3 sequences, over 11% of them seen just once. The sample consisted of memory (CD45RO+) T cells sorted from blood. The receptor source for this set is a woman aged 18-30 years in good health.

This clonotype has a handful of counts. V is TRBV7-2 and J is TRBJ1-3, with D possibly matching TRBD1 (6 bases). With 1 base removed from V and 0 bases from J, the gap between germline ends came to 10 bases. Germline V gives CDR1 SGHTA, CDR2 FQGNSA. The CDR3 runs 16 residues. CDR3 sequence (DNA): TGTGCCAGCAGCTTAGTCGGGGGGCGCTCTGGAAACACCATATATTTT. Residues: CASSLVGGRSGNTIYF.

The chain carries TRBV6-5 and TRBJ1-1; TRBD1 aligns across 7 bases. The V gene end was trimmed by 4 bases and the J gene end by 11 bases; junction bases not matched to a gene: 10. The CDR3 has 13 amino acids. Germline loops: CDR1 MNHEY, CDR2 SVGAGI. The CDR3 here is CASSSDRVGVAFF. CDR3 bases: TGTGCCAGCAGTTCTGACAGGGTCGGTGTGGCTTTCTTT.

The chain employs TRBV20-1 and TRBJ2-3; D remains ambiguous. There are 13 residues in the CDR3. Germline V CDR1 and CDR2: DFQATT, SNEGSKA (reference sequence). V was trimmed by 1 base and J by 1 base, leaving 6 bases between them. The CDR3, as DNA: TGCAGTGCTAGAGTTACCGGCACAGATACGCAGTATTTT. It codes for CSARVTGTDTQYF.

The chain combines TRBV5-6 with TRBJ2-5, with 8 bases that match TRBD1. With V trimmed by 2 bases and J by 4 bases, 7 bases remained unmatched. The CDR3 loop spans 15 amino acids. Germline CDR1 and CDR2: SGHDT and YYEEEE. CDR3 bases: TGTGCCAGCAGCTTTCAACAGGGGGGCCCAGAGACCCAGTACTTC. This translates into CASSFQQGGPETQYF.

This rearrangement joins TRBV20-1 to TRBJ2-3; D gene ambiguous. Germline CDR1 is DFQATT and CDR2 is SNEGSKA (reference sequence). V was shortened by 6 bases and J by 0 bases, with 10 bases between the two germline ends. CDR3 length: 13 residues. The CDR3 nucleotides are TGCAGTGCGGAAGACGGTAGCACAGATACGCAGTATTTT. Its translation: CSAEDGSTDTQYF.

CDR3 DNA: TGCAGTGCCGGGACATCGAACACCGGGGAGCTGTTTTTT. It encodes CSAGTSNTGELFF. This chain joins TRBV20-1 and TRBJ2-2, with D possibly matching TRBD1 (6 bases). Trimming took off 6 bases at V and 0 bases at J, with 8 bases between the two ends. CDR1 and CDR2 from the germline V gene are DFQATT and SNEGSKA (reference sequence). This CDR3 spans 13 amino acids.

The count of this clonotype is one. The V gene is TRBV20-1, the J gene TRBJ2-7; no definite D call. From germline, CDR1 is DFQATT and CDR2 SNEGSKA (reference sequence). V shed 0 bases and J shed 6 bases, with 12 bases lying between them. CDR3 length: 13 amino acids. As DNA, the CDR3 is TGCAGTGCTAGAGATCCCGGCCTCCCCGAGCAGTACTTC. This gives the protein CSARDPGLPEQYF.

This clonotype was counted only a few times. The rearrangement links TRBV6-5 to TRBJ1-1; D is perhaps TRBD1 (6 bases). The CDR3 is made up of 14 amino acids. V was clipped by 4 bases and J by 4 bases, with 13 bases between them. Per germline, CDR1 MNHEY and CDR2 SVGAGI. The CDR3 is CASSSKGGVTEAFF. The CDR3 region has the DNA TGTGCCAGCAGTTCTAAAGGGGGGGTCACTGAAGCTTTCTTT.

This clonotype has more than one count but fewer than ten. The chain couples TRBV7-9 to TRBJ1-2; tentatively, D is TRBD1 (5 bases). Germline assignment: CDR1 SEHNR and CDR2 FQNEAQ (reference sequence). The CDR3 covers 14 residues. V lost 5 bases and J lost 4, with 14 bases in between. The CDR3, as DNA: TGTGCCAGCAGCCTCCTATTCAGGGCCTATGGCTACACCTTC. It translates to CASSLLFRAYGYTF.

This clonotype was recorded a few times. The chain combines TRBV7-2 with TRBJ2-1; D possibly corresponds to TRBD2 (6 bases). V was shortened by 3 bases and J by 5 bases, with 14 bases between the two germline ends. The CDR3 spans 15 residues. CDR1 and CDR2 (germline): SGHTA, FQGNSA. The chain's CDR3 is CASSFQAGLNNEQFF. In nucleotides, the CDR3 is TGTGCCAGCAGCTTCCAGGCGGGACTCAACAATGAGCAGTTCTTC.

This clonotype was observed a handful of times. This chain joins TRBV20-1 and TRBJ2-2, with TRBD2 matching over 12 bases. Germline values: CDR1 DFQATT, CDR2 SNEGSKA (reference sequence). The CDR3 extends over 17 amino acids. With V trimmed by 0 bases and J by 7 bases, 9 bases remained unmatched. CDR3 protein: CSARDSASGRAIGELFF. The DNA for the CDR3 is TGCAGTGCTAGAGATTCGGCTAGCGGGAGGGCGATCGGGGAGCTGTTTTTT.

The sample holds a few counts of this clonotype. The CDR3 region is CSARWGGSDTGEQFF. As DNA, the CDR3 is TGCAGTGCTAGATGGGGCGGGAGTGATACTGGTGAGCAGTTCTTC. The gene calls are TRBV20-1 and TRBJ2-1; 7 positions match TRBD2. V lost 2 bases to trimming and J lost 9 bases; unmatched junction nucleotides: 13. Looked up from germline, CDR1 is DFQATT and CDR2 is SNEGSKA (reference sequence). This CDR3 contains 15 residues.

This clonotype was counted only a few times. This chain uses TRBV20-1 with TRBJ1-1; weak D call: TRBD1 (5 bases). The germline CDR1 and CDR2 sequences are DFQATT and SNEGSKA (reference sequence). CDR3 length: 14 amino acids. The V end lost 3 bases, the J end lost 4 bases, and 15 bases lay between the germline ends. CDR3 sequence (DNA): TGCAGTGCTAGTAAGGGGACTTCTATCACTGAAGCTTTCTTT. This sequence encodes CSASKGTSITEAFF.

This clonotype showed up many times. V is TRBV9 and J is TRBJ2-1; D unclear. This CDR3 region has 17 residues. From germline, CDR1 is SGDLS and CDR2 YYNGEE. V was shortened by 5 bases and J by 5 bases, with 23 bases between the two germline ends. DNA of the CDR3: TGTGCCAGCAGTAACCCCCCCGGCTCCTCTTCTAACAATGAGCAGTTCTTC. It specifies CASSNPPGSSSNNEQFF.

CDR3 DNA sequence: TGTGCCAGCAGTGAAGTCGGCTATGGCTACACCTTC. It yields the protein CASSEVGYGYTF. V and J are TRBV25-1 and TRBJ1-2; D remains ambiguous. The ends were cut back, 2 bases at V and 4 bases at J, with 5 bases in the middle. Germline V gene lookup returns CDR1 MGHDK and CDR2 SYGVNS. CDR3 size: 12 residues.

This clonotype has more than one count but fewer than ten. CDR3 coding DNA: TGTGCCAGCAGCCGCGGTCGGGGGGGGCTAAGTTCAGATACGCAGTATTTT. Translated: CASSRGRGGLSSDTQYF. The chain is built from TRBV6-1 and TRBJ2-3; TRBD2 matches 8 bases. V trimming: 6 bases; J trimming: 4 bases; junction bases outside the gene matches: 15. The CDR3 extends over 17 amino acids. Germline V gene lookup returns CDR1 MNHNS and CDR2 SASEGT.

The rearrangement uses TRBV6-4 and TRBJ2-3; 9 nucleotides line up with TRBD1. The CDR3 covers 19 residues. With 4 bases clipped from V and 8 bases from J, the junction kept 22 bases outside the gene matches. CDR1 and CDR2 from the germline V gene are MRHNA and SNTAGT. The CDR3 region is CASSVYEIPRDRVRGTQYF. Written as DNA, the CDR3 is TGTGCCAGCAGTGTCTATGAAATCCCCCGGGACAGGGTTAGAGGTACGCAGTATTTT.